The 25 T cell receptor beta chains presented below share a single source sample, sequenced in a study of T cell responses to AZD1222 COVID-19 vaccine. Produced via immunoSEQ multiplex PCR; TCRdb's table is partial and in-frame only. The sample has some 160,000 clones, roughly 93% seen once. The sequencing here drew on peripheral blood, taken 28 days after the second AZD1222 dose. The receptors here all came from an adult who received the AZD1222 COVID-19 vaccine.

The chain employs TRBV19 and TRBJ1-2; D gene unclear. Trimming left V 5 bases short and J 6 bases short, with 13 bases between. This CDR3 has 13 residues. The V gene's germline CDR1 is LNHDA and CDR2 SQIVND (reference sequence). CDR3: CASSSPNENGYTF. The DNA for the CDR3 is TGTGCCAGTAGTTCCCCGAACGAAAATGGCTACACCTTC.

The chain links TRBV25-1 to TRBJ2-5; TRBD2 agrees at 7 bases. The V segment lost 2 bases and the J segment 1 base; nucleotides outside the gene matches: 10. Germline V CDR1 and CDR2: MGHDK, SYGVNS. The CDR3 loop spans 17 amino acids. The CDR3 DNA reads as TGTGCCAGCAGTGAACCCTCAACCCTAGCGGTCCAAGAGACCCAGTACTTC. Encoded protein: CASSEPSTLAVQETQYF.

The J gene is TRBJ2-7, the V gene TRBV7-9; 10 nucleotides agree with TRBD1. The CDR3 is made up of 15 amino acids. After removal of 5 bases from V and 4 bases from J, the junction contained 8 bases not matched to a gene. Germline V CDR1 and CDR2: SEHNR, FQNEAQ (reference sequence). This CDR3 is CASSTTDRGRYEQYF. The CDR3 bases are TGTGCCAGCAGCACTACCGACAGGGGGCGGTACGAGCAGTACTTC.

This clone was recorded only once. This chain uses TRBV5-1 with TRBJ1-2, with a weak D call TRBD1 (5 bases). The CDR3 is made up of 14 amino acids. Germline V CDR1 and CDR2: SGHRS, YFSETQ. V was pared by 0 bases and J by 6 bases, with 12 bases between. The CDR3 region is CASSLASGFHGYTF. The DNA of the CDR3 is TGCGCCAGCAGCTTGGCGTCAGGGTTCCATGGCTACACCTTC. Full variable domain (outside the CDR3, taken from reference TRBV5-1 and TRBJ1-2): KAGVTQTPRYLIKTRGQQVTLSCSPISGHRSVSWYQQTPGQGLQFLFEYFSETQRNKGNFPGRFSGRQFSNSRSEMNVSTLELGDSALYLCASSLASGFHGYTFGSGTRLTVV.

This clone has more than one count but fewer than ten. The chain joins TRBV20-1 to TRBJ1-2, with 7 bases fitting TRBD1. The CDR3 spans 14 residues. Looked up from germline, CDR1 is DFQATT and CDR2 is SNEGSKA (reference sequence). V was pared by 3 bases and J by 1 base, with 5 bases of the junction left unmatched. The CDR3 spells CSASWAGGNYGYTF. The CDR3 nucleotides are TGCAGTGCTAGTTGGGCAGGGGGTAACTATGGCTACACCTTC.

V and J are TRBV10-3 and TRBJ2-7, with TRBD2 matching 10 bases. Trimming cost V 4 bases and J 0 bases; bases outside gene matches: 3. Germline CDR1 and CDR2: ENHRY and SYGVKD. This CDR3 spans 15 amino acids. The CDR3 spells CAISGPSGSSYEQYF. CDR3 DNA sequence: TGTGCCATCAGTGGCCCTAGCGGGAGCTCCTACGAGCAGTACTTC.

The V call is TRBV19, the J call TRBJ1-1; D gene ambiguous. V lost 7 bases and J lost 1, with 4 bases in between. From germline, CDR1 is LNHDA and CDR2 SQIVND (reference sequence). The CDR3 runs 11 residues. The CDR3 loop reads CASTANTEAFF. The CDR3, as DNA: TGTGCCAGTACGGCGAACACTGAAGCTTTCTTT.

The chain uses TRBV28 and TRBJ2-2; 8 bases map to TRBD1. The CDR3 is 14 residues long. From germline, CDR1 is MDHEN and CDR2 SYDVKM. V lost 5 bases and J lost 6; bases outside the gene matches: 5. The CDR3 loop is CASSGMTGAGELFF. DNA of the CDR3: TGTGCCAGCAGTGGGATGACAGGGGCCGGGGAGCTGTTTTTT.

The V call is TRBV28, the J call TRBJ2-7; D is unclear. CDR1 is MDHEN and CDR2 is SYDVKM in the germline V gene. This CDR3 has 13 residues. Trimming removed 4 bases at V and 2 bases at J, with 9 bases between. The CDR3 DNA reads as TGTGCCAGCAGTTACGGATGGGCCTACGAGCAGTACTTC. Protein: CASSYGWAYEQYF.

This clone was seen just once. The V call is TRBV9, the J call TRBJ2-3; D perhaps matches TRBD1 (6 bases). The germline gives CDR1 SGDLS, CDR2 YYNGEE. V was cut by 4 bases and J by 0 bases, with 12 bases left in between. The CDR3 extends over 15 amino acids. In nucleotides, the CDR3 is TGTGCCAGCAGCTCCCAAGGACAGAGCACAGATACGCAGTATTTT. Protein: CASSSQGQSTDTQYF.

This clone has only one observation. V and J are TRBV27 and TRBJ1-2; D is ambiguous. The ends were cut back, 4 bases at V and 4 bases at J, with 16 bases in the middle. This CDR3 contains 15 residues. Germline V gene sequence: CDR1 MNHEY, CDR2 SMNVEV (reference sequence). CDR3: CASSSVFSSPYGYTF. In DNA form, the CDR3 reads TGTGCCAGCAGTTCGGTCTTTAGTTCCCCCTATGGCTACACCTTC.

The gene calls are TRBV18 and TRBJ2-7, with 8 bases aligning to TRBD2. Looked up from germline, CDR1 is KGHSH and CDR2 is LQKENI. Unmatched junction bases numbered 8, after V lost 5 bases and J lost 5 bases. The CDR3 loop spans 14 amino acids. CDR3: CASSVGLAVDEQYF. The CDR3 DNA is TGTGCCAGCTCAGTTGGACTAGCTGTAGACGAGCAGTACTTC.

The CDR3 loop reads CASSQGLDYEQYF. CDR3 DNA sequence: TGTGCCAGCAGCCAGGGACTAGATTACGAGCAGTACTTC. The chain links TRBV4-2 to TRBJ2-7; 8 nucleotides agree with TRBD2. The CDR3 extends over 13 amino acids. CDR1 and CDR2 (germline): LGHNA, YNFKEQ. J was trimmed by 4 bases and V by 3 bases; bases with no gene match: 2.

Note on this clone: Additional DNA sequences in this sample encode the identical CDR3. The V and J genes are TRBV29-1 and TRBJ1-2; D is unclear. Germline values: CDR1 SQVTM, CDR2 ANQGSEA. The CDR3 totals 11 residues. V was trimmed by 4 bases and J by 3 bases, leaving 6 bases between them. CDR3 sequence (DNA): TGCAGCGTTGGGCAGGACTATGGCTACACCTTC. Translation gives CSVGQDYGYTF.

The rearrangement joins TRBV5-4 to TRBJ1-2; 11 positions agree with TRBD1. V gave up 4 bases and J gave up 2 bases; unmatched junction bases: 13. The CDR3 runs to 18 residues. From germline, CDR1 is SGHNT and CDR2 YYREEE (reference sequence). DNA for the CDR3: TGTGCCAGCAGCCGAGGGACCGGGACAGGGGGGTTAAACTATGGCTACACCTTC. Translation: CASSRGTGTGGLNYGYTF.

The chain carries TRBV6-2 or TRBV6-3 and TRBJ2-3; 11 bases map to TRBD2. Per germline, CDR1 MNHEY and CDR2 SVGEGT. Losses at the gene ends were 3 bases for V and 1 base for J; bases not matched to a gene: 0. The CDR3 is made up of 15 amino acids. The CDR3 region is CASSYSGRGTDTQYF. The CDR3 region has the DNA TGTGCCAGCAGTTATAGCGGGAGGGGCACAGATACGCAGTATTTT.

This rearrangement joins TRBV12-2 to TRBJ2-1. TRBV12-2 constitutes a pseudogene. The CDR3 covers 17 residues. The CDR3 spells CASRLVGRTTREREQFF. The DNA for the CDR3 is TGTGCAAGTCGCTTAGTAGGGCGTACCACCCGAGAGCGTGAGCAGTTCTTC.

The genes are TRBV5-1 and TRBJ1-1; 7 positions agree with TRBD1. Germline V gene data show CDR1 as SGHRS and CDR2 as YFSETQ. There are 15 residues in the CDR3. With V trimmed by 4 bases and J by 3 bases, 9 bases remained unmatched. The CDR3 spells CASSIGTAGDTEAFF. The DNA for the CDR3 is TGCGCCAGCAGCATAGGGACAGCCGGGGACACTGAAGCTTTCTTT. The entire variable domain, with the rest obtained from reference TRBV5-1 and TRBJ1-1, is as follows: KAGVTQTPRYLIKTRGQQVTLSCSPISGHRSVSWYQQTPGQGLQFLFEYFSETQRNKGNFPGRFSGRQFSNSRSEMNVSTLELGDSALYLCASSIGTAGDTEAFFGQGTRLTVV.

The V and J genes are TRBV19 and TRBJ1-5; 7 nucleotides align to TRBD1. From germline, CDR1 is LNHDA and CDR2 SQIVND (reference sequence). CDR3 length: 15 amino acids. The junction had 11 bases not matched to a gene; V was cut back by 3 bases and J by 9 bases. The CDR3 DNA reads as TGTGCCAGTAGTATCAGTGACAGGGCCAGGCTGCCCCAGCATTTT. This translates into CASSISDRARLPQHF.

This clone was found once. J is TRBJ1-4 and V is TRBV15, with 7 bases identical to TRBD1. CDR3 size: 13 residues. In germline, CDR1 is LNHNV, CDR2 YYDKDF (reference sequence). V was clipped by 2 bases and J by 14 bases; unmatched bases: 8. In DNA, the CDR3 is TGTGCCACCAGCAGACCCAGACAGGGTACGCTGTTTTTT. Translation gives CATSRPRQGTLFF.

This clone was seen a few times. The J gene is TRBJ2-1, the V gene TRBV3-1 (or the pseudogene TRBV3-2), with D possibly being TRBD2 (6 bases). V was shortened by 2 bases and J by 4 bases, with 12 bases between the two germline ends. The CDR3 has 15 residues. Germline-derived CDR1 and CDR2 are LGHDT and YNNKEL (reference sequence). In nucleotides, the CDR3 is TGTGCCAGCAGCCAATTACGGGAGCCGTACAATGAGCAGTTCTTC. It specifies CASSQLREPYNEQFF.

This chain joins TRBV7-9 and TRBJ1-2; D is unresolved. The ends were cut back, 1 base at V and 12 bases at J, with 12 bases in the middle. The CDR3 is 12 amino acids. CDR1 is SEHNR and CDR2 is FQNEAQ in the germline V gene (reference sequence). The CDR3 DNA reads as TGTGCCAGCAGCTTAGAAGGCCGCCCGCACACCTTC. Its protein product is CASSLEGRPHTF.

The V gene is TRBV2, the J gene TRBJ1-6; 10 nucleotides match TRBD1. CDR1 SNHLY and CDR2 FYNNEI come from the germline V gene. Trimming removed 6 bases from V and 7 bases from J; junction bases left unmatched: 6. CDR3 length: 15 amino acids. The CDR3 region is CASRRDRGGNSPLHF. The CDR3 coding sequence is TGTGCCAGCAGAAGGGACAGGGGCGGGAATTCACCCCTCCACTTT.

The chain couples TRBV5-5 to TRBJ1-5, with D uncertain. The CDR3 runs to 15 residues. CDR1 is SGHKS, CDR2 YYEKEE, per germline (reference sequence). The V and J ends lost 2 bases and 3 bases respectively, with 12 bases between them. DNA of the CDR3: TGTGCCAGCAGCTTAAATAACCGGGACAATCAGCCCCAGCATTTT. As protein: CASSLNNRDNQPQHF.

The rearrangement joins TRBV30 to TRBJ1-2; the D gene is possibly TRBD1 (6 bases). The CDR3 extends over 14 amino acids. Looked up from germline, CDR1 is GTSNPN and CDR2 is SVGIG (reference sequence). V was trimmed by 2 bases and J by 4 bases, leaving 14 bases between them. CDR3 nucleotide sequence: TGTGCCTGGAGTAACATACAGGGATTCTATGGCTACACCTTC. Translation: CAWSNIQGFYGYTF.